The 8 T cell receptor beta chains reported below all come from one sample, sequenced in a study of blood T cell repertoires in COVID-19. Profiled with immunoSEQ multiplex PCR; TCRdb holds only in-frame clones, not every one. The sample records some 200,000 clones, 86% being singletons. Sample: peripheral blood. The receptors were sampled from a woman aged 45 to 65 with acute or convalescent COVID-19.

This chain joins TRBV28 and TRBJ2-6; possible D gene TRBD2, 5 bases. V dropped 10 bases and J dropped 3 bases, with 16 bases sitting between them. This CDR3 region has 15 residues. Germline values: CDR1 MDHEN, CDR2 SYDVKM. The CDR3 region is CATQPRAGGANVLTF. The CDR3 DNA reads as TGTGCCACCCAGCCGAGGGCGGGTGGGGCCAACGTCCTGACTTTC.

This clone was seen once. V gene TRBV18 combines with J gene TRBJ2-1; D gene uncertain. Germline assignment: CDR1 KGHSH and CDR2 LQKENI. The CDR3 is made up of 15 amino acids. Deletions cut 0 bases from V and 2 bases from J, with 8 bases between. The CDR3, as DNA: TGTGCCAGCTCACCACCGCGTGGTCCCTACAATGAGCAGTTCTTC. It specifies CASSPPRGPYNEQFF.

This chain uses TRBV11-2 with TRBJ2-1; a possible D gene is TRBD1 (5 bases). CDR3 size: 13 residues. The V end lost 0 bases, the J end lost 10 bases, and 10 bases lay between the germline ends. Germline V lookup: CDR1 SGHAT, CDR2 FQNNGV. CDR3 sequence: CASSLDRAGEQFF. DNA for the CDR3: TGTGCCAGCAGCTTAGACAGGGCAGGAGAGCAGTTCTTC.

The chain couples TRBV28 to TRBJ2-7; TRBD1 might be the D (7 bases). Germline CDR1 reads MDHEN; CDR2 reads SYDVKM. This CDR3 region has 13 residues. Trimming cost V 10 bases and J 6 bases, with 19 bases left between them. The CDR3, as DNA: TGTGCCACCTTAGGGGCAGGGGGAGGCGAGCAGTACTTC. Translation: CATLGAGGGEQYF.

V is TRBV11-2 and J is TRBJ1-1; D ambiguous. CDR1 and CDR2 (germline): SGHAT, FQNNGV. With 1 base removed from V and 4 bases from J, the gap between germline ends came to 10 bases. The CDR3 has 14 amino acids. CDR3 DNA: TGTGCCAGCAGCTTAGTCAGGTCTGGCACTGAAGCTTTCTTT. Amino acid sequence: CASSLVRSGTEAFF. Full variable domain (missing parts from reference TRBV11-2 and TRBJ1-1): EAGVAQSPRYKIIEKRQSVAFWCNPISGHATLYWYQQILGQGPKLLIQFQNNGVVDDSQLPKDRFSAERLKGVDSTLKIQPAKLEDSAVYLCASSLVRSGTEAFFGQGTRLTVV.

For the CDR3, the DNA is TGTGCCAGCAGCTATGGACAGGGAGATGGCTACACCTTC. Amino acids: CASSYGQGDGYTF. The rearrangement links TRBV7-9 to TRBJ1-2, with TRBD1 matching 8 bases. The CDR3 extends over 13 amino acids. Per germline, CDR1 SEHNR and CDR2 FQNEAQ (reference sequence). V lost 4 bases, J lost 6 bases, and 4 bases stayed unmatched. The full variable domain, with the rest looked up from reference TRBV7-9 and TRBJ1-2, is DTGVSQNPRHKITKRGQNVTFRCDPISEHNRLYWYRQTLGQGPEFLTYFQNEAQLEKSRLLSDRFSAERPKGSFSTLEIQRTEQGDSAMYLCASSYGQGDGYTFGSGTRLTVV.

The chain uses TRBV6-2 or TRBV6-3 and TRBJ1-4; D is possibly TRBD1 (6 bases). Germline V lookup: CDR1 MNHEY, CDR2 SVGEGT. The length of the CDR3 is 15 residues. V lost 6 bases, J lost 8 bases, and 19 bases lay in between. The CDR3 region has the DNA TGTGCCAGCAGCTCCTATACGGGACACCACGAAAAACTGTTTTTT. As protein: CASSSYTGHHEKLFF.

The chain combines TRBV13 with TRBJ1-3; no reliable D call. The length of the CDR3 is 16 residues. The ends were cut back, 4 bases at V and 0 bases at J, with 13 bases in the middle. The germline gives CDR1 PRHDT, CDR2 FYEKMQ (reference sequence). The CDR3: CASSSLHSLSGNTIYF. CDR3 in DNA: TGTGCCAGCAGCTCACTTCACTCGCTCTCTGGAAACACCATATATTTT.